This T cell receptor (beta chain) was sequenced in a study of Ad26.COV2.S vaccination and SARS-CoV-2 variants. Treatment indicated: about 20 received Ad26.COV2.S at low or high dose, single or two shots; 5 received placebo; per-sample allocation not given. Vaccine and placebo recipients were sampled on day 63 after the first injection. Germline V CDR1 and CDR2: KGHDR, SFDVKD. The length of the CDR3 is 13 residues. V was shortened by 6 bases and J by 1 base, with 7 bases between the two germline ends. Here immunoSEQ multiplex PCR was the method, and the copy in TCRdb shows in-frame clones only, minus some. The table includes some 480,000 clones, around 85% detected once.

This TCR was sampled from a person between 18 and 60 years old who received the Ad26.COV2.S COVID-19 vaccine or a placebo. V is TRBV24-1 and J is TRBJ2-3; D remains unclear. The sequences come from peripheral blood, collected in a trial of Ad26.COV2.S vaccine versus placebo. The CDR3: CATSRPGTDTQYF. CDR3 DNA sequence: TGTGCCACCAGTCGGCCCGGCACAGATACGCAGTATTTT.